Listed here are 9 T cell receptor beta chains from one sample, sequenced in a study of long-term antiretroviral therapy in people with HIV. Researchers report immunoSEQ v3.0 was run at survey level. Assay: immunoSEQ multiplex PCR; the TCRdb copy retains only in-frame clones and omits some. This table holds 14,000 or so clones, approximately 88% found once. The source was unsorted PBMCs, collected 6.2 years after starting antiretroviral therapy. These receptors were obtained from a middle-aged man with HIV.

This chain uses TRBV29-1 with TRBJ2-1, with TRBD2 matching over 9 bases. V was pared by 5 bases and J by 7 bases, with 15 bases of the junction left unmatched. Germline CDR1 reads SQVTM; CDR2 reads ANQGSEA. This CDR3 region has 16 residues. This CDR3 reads CSVPRGVAGGGNEQFF. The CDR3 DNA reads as TGCAGCGTTCCGCGGGGCGTCGCGGGAGGGGGGAATGAGCAGTTCTTC.

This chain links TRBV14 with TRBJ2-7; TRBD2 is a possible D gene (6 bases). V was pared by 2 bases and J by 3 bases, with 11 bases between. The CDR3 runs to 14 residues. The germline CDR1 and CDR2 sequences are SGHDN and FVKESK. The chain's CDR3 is CASSQQYGSYEQYF. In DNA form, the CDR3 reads TGTGCCAGCAGCCAACAGTACGGGAGCTACGAGCAGTACTTC.

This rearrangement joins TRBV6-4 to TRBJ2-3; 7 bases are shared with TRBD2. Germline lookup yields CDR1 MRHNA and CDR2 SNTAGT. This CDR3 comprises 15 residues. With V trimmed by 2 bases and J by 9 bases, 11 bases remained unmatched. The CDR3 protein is CASSDIAGVDGTQYF. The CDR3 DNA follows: TGTGCCAGCAGTGACATAGCGGGTGTAGACGGGACGCAGTATTTT.

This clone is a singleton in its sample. The chain's CDR3 is CASSQSRNFLEAFF. The CDR3 nucleotides are TGCGCCAGCAGCCAATCAAGGAACTTCCTTGAAGCTTTCTTT. The chain recombines TRBV4-3 with TRBJ1-1; D remains unclear. CDR1 LGHNA and CDR2 YSLEER come from the germline V gene. This CDR3 contains 14 residues. With 2 bases removed from V and 7 bases from J, the gap between germline ends came to 14 bases.

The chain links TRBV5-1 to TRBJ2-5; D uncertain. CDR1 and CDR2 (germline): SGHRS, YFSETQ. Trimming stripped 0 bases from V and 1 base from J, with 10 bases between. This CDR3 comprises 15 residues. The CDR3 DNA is TGCGCCAGCAGCTTGGCCAGGCAGGCCCAAGAGACCCAGTACTTC. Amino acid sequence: CASSLARQAQETQYF.

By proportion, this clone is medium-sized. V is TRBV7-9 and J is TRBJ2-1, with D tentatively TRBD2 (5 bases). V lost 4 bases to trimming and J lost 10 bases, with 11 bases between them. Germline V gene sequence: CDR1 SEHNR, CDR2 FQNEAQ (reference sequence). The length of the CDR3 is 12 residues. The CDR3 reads CASSSSKGEQFF. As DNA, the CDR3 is TGTGCCAGCAGCTCTAGCAAGGGAGAGCAGTTCTTC.

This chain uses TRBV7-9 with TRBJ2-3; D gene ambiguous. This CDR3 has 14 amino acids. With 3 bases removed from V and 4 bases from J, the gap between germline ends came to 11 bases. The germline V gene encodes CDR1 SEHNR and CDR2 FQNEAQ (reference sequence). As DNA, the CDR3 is TGTGCCAGCAGCTTCGGAGACTTGTCAGATACGCAGTATTTT. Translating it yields CASSFGDLSDTQYF.

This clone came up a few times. CDR3 loop: CASSPQGGNQQFF. The CDR3, as DNA: TGTGCCAGCAGTCCCCAGGGAGGGAACCAGCAGTTCTTC. The chain links TRBV6-6 to TRBJ2-1; 7 bases line up with TRBD2. Germline lookup yields CDR1 MNHNY and CDR2 SVGAGI (reference sequence). This CDR3 contains 13 residues. Germline trimming cut 5 bases from V and 11 bases from J; bases unmatched to any gene: 9.

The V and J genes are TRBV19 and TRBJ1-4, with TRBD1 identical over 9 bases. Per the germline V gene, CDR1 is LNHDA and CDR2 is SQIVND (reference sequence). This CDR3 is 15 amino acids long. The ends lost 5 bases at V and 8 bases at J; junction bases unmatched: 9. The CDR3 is CASSLYRGREEKLFF. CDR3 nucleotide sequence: TGTGCCAGTAGTCTATACAGGGGGCGAGAGGAAAAACTGTTTTTT.